Sequencing of this T cell receptor (beta chain) was carried out in a study of molecular identifiers for immune sequencing clone quantification. Overall study findings and caveats: Clones above 20 RNA copies contained over 97% of effector molecules but under 1% of naive ones.

TCRdb analysed the PCR reads with MiXCR anew, one entry per CDR3 protein. This sample has about 500,000 distinct CDR3 sequences, with about 26% found just once. Points on this clonotype: Its antigen remains unidentified.

Naive CD8 T cells underwent sorting with the CD8+CD4-CCR7+CD45RA+ definition. The CDR3 covers 16 residues. V and J are TRBV21-1 and TRBJ1-1; TRBD1 was called by the table and not checked on the DNA. TRBV21-1 is deemed a pseudogene. Sequenced input: naive CD8+ T cells from blood, with Jurkat cell RNA spiked in. This sample's subset: FACS-sorted CD8+CD4-CCR7+CD45RA+ naive T cells. This receptor was taken from a human donor in good health. Some libraries in this study had Jurkat cell RNA spiked in. The CDR3 DNA sequence: TGTGCCGGCAGCAATGATTCGGGGCAGGGCGGCACTGAAGCTTTCTTT. This sequence encodes CAGSNDSGQGGTEAFF.